This T cell receptor (beta chain) was captured in a study of beta chain features in type 1 diabetes (dated by TCRdb to the late 2010s). For the study in its entirety: No differences in mean age, gender distribution, total cell number or subset yield were found between patients and healthy donors. A total of some 110 million sorted cells were examined across all samples, and the number of cells per subset was strongly correlated with RNA yield. The study compared the TCRB repertoires of sorted circulating CD4+ T cell subsets in recently diagnosed type 1 diabetes patients with those in matched healthy donors. Naive and central memory subsets were obtained from all 30 or so donors, but regulatory and stem cell-like memory subsets were isolated from only 8 patients and about 8 healthy donors.

The High Capacity cDNA Reverse Transcription Kit was used to reverse transcribe all of the isolated RNA, meaning that expressed TCRB transcripts were what got sequenced. Deep immunoSEQ sequencing was applied to naive, central memory and regulatory T cell samples, giving an average of roughly 3.5 million total reads per sample. Sorted cells were lysed in RLT buffer, and RNA was extracted using DNase-treated RNeasy Micro or Mini kits according to cell number. Each cell subset was processed on its own to prevent cross-contamination, while patient and healthy donor samples were processed together. The immunoSEQ multiplex PCR was used to amplify TCRB sequences from cDNA, yielding 87-bp fragments that span the CDR3 region. The amplicons were sequenced using the Illumina HiSeq platform. The paper's data handling went like this. PCR bias was computationally corrected using synthetic template baselines, reads within Hamming distance 2 were collapsed, and singletons that could not be merged were discarded. Reads were aligned against IMGT so that V, D and J genes, CDR3 length and insertions or deletions at six rearrangement sites could be assigned. Within each subset, clonotype counts were normalized to sorted cell number, and only after that were true diversity and Gini coefficients computed with the tcR R package. The overlap coefficient, calculated on TCRB nucleotide sequences, was used to measure repertoire sharing. As a proxy for the pre-selection repertoire, out-of-frame TCRB sequences from naive cells were analyzed. This is the immuneACCESS table as TCRdb keeps it, with only in-frame sequences that have V and J called. A part of the clones is gone; compared with another copy, unresolved V genes explain less than half, and the rest is unexplained. That table furnishes V, J and clone size, whereas the DNA furnished D and trimming. A total of 250,000 to 350,000 clones appear in this sample, about 15% of them only once. The ten largest clones take up approximately 0.015% of the sample.

Each donor gave one peripheral blood draw, averaging about 120 mL, which was collected into heparinised tubes. Naive, central memory, regulatory and stem cell-like memory CD4+ T cells were sorted on a BD FACSAria II using a panel including CD45RO, CCR7, CD25, CD127, CD95 and CD27. A purity above 98% was achieved for all sorted populations. PBMCs were isolated immediately by Lymphoprep density gradient centrifugation and stained directly without culture. Samples were stained and sorted in pairs, with one healthy donor and one patient per experiment, so that batch effects were minimized. Note on this clone: Its antigen is unknown. Base qualities are missing; no much larger clone stands one base away.

The investigation overall reported the following: Naive, central memory and regulatory TCRB repertoires appeared to be more similar among patients than among healthy donors. HLA sub-analyses involved small numbers of individuals, so any influence of HLA type on TCRB rearrangement remained unresolved. PCR may preferentially amplify shorter templates, but because patient and control samples were amplified and corrected together, any resulting skew would affect both groups equally. A moderate but significant shortening of TCRB CDR3 length was observed in type 1 diabetes patients in all four CD4+ subsets. At VDJ recombination sites, type 1 diabetes patients had fewer insertions and more deleted nucleotides, which implies abnormalities in thymic rearrangement. Because cDNA rather than genomic DNA was sequenced, highly expressing activated cells could have been over-represented, although no difference in activation and CD3 levels was found between groups.

Trimming takes 7 bases off V and 6 bases off J; junction bases not matched to a gene: 5. The CDR3 starts with the cysteine, ends with the phenylalanine, and has 14 residues. Just CDR3 DNA is preserved here, 42 bases in frame from base 1. From the germline V gene, CDR1 is SNHLY and CDR2 is FYNNEI. The chain is made from TRBV2 and TRBJ2-7; 14 nucleotides in the junction match TRBD2. The sequenced material came from naive CD4+ T cells from blood. Per the publication, the cell subset or site label means: true naive CD4+ T cells. The TCR originated in a man younger than 30 with type 1 diabetes. The CDR3 protein: CASKGLAGEGEQYF. The nucleotide sequence reads as follows: TGTGCCAGCAAGGGACTAGCGGGAGAGGGCGAGCAGTACTTC.